This T cell receptor (beta chain) was recorded in a study of blood T cell repertoires in COVID-19. Trimming cost V 1 base and J 5 bases, with 8 bases left between them. This CDR3 has 13 amino acids. CDR1 is SGHAT, CDR2 FQDESV, per germline (reference sequence). TCRdb keeps only in-frame clones here, not all; method: immunoSEQ multiplex PCR. The table includes hundreds of thousands of clones, roughly 80% detected once. The V call is TRBV11-1, the J call TRBJ2-5, with D uncertain. This TCR was sampled from an elderly woman with acute or convalescent COVID-19. The specimen was peripheral blood. The CDR3 DNA follows: TGTGCCAGCAGCTTAGTCATCGGGGAGACCCAGTACTTC. It specifies CASSLVIGETQYF.